A selection of T cell receptor beta chains follows, all from one sample in a study of control samples from healthy donors and cancer patients. Assay used: immunoSEQ multiplex PCR; TCRdb lists only in-frame clones, some missing. This table has 100,000 to 150,000 clones, around 90% appearing once. Sequencing input: blood. All receptors come from a man between 18 and 29 years old in good health. The CDR3 runs from the conserved cysteine through the conserved F or W. Fields, in order: V gene, J gene, CDR3 protein.

>TRBV3-1/TRBV3-2|TRBJ1-6
CAAATGDSPLHF
>TRBV11-2|TRBJ1-6
CASSFREVSPLHF
>TRBV19|TRBJ1-5
CASSPDRAVSYQPQHF
>TRBV19|TRBJ2-5
CASSIGQAPQETQYF
>TRBV6-6|TRBJ2-7
CASRTGGSYEQYF
>TRBV3-1/TRBV3-2|TRBJ2-3
CASSQGAGQGDTQYF
>TRBV5-1|TRBJ1-1
CASSHGEHTEAFF
>TRBV11-1|TRBJ2-7
CASSSTYEQYF
>TRBV6-1|TRBJ2-7
CASSDTSGGSYEQYF
>TRBV6-2/TRBV6-3|TRBJ2-5
CASSSPPGGLSVGETQYF
>TRBV6-1|TRBJ1-5
CASTLGGGANQPQHF
>TRBV7-5|TRBJ1-3
CARSSDRTQNRLSGNTIYF
>TRBV5-4|TRBJ1-6
CASSYYSYNSPLHF
>TRBV6-5|TRBJ2-7
CASKTQGALDEQYF
>TRBV6-5|TRBJ2-1
CASSTTSANEQFF
>TRBV14|TRBJ1-2
CASSAGLQYGYTF